One T cell receptor beta chain is described in this entry. This sample is drawn from a study of PD-L1 blockade in urothelial cancer. Added to each PCR by spiking were synthetic TCR analog templates. Repertoires were generated with immunoSEQ multiplex PCR, while TCRdb's copy carries only in-frame clones and drops some. The data show tens of thousands of clones, about 90% seen once. Time point given: peripheral blood 6 weeks after treatment start. V was clipped by 0 bases and J by 9 bases; unmatched bases: 7. The germline V gene encodes CDR1 SGDLS and CDR2 YYNGEE. The CDR3 loop spans 16 amino acids. The chain employs TRBV9 and TRBJ2-1, with 12 bases aligning to TRBD2. The clonotype was recovered from a man in his sixties or seventies with urothelial cancer. Specimen: PBMCs, collected around atezolizumab (anti-PD-L1) treatment. In DNA form, the CDR3 reads TGTGCCAGCAGCGTAGCTCTAGCGGGAGGGCCGGGTGAGCAGTTCTTC. Translation: CASSVALAGGPGEQFF. The full variable domain, in which reference TRBV9 and TRBJ2-1 provide the parts outside the CDR3, is DSGVTQTPKHLITATGQRVTLRCSPRSGDLSVYWYQQSLDQGLQFLIQYYNGEERAKGNILERFSAQQFPDLHSELNLSSLELGDSALYFCASSVALAGGPGEQFFGPGTRLTVL.